These 30 T cell receptor beta chains were sequenced from one sample in a study of STAT3 mutations in large granular lymphocyte leukemia. Study results and limitations: Every T-LGLL patient had at least one immunodominant TCRbeta clonotype.

Their recognized antigens are unknown. Some clones are missing from TCRdb's copy, which holds only in-frame ones; the method was immunoSEQ multiplex PCR. The table lists thousands of clones, about three fifths of them singletons. The specimen sequenced was peripheral blood mononuclear cells. The source of these receptors is a man in his 60s with T-cell large granular lymphocyte leukemia. Some clones in this sample may be carry-over from other donors' samples.

On this clone: A junction end diverges from the germline sequence, so it may reflect a read error. The chain employs TRBV6-1 and TRBJ1-5, with no clear D. The CDR3 has 13 amino acids. Germline V gene data show CDR1 as MNHNS and CDR2 as SASEGT. CDR3: CASREGFNQPQHF. As DNA, the CDR3 is TGTGCCAGCCGTGAAGGTTTCAATCAGCCCCAGCATTTT.

This clone was seen more than once but under ten times. The V call is TRBV5-1, the J call TRBJ2-7; a weak D match, TRBD1 (6 bases). The CDR3 has 13 residues. Trimming removed 7 bases from V and 3 bases from J, with 14 bases in between. Germline assignment: CDR1 SGHRS and CDR2 YFSETQ. The CDR3 is CASPIQGLYEQYV. The CDR3 region has the DNA TGCGCCAGCCCCATACAGGGTCTCTACGAGCAGTACGTC.

This clone has a handful of counts. The chain couples TRBV29-1 to TRBJ1-1; D might be TRBD1 (5 bases). Per germline, CDR1 SQVTM and CDR2 ANQGSEA. This CDR3 has 10 residues. The CDR3 DNA reads as TGCGGGGGGGAGAACACTGAAGCTTTCTTT. Its protein product is CGGENTEAFF.

The J gene is TRBJ2-3, the V gene TRBV5-1, with no clear D. The V and J ends lost 4 bases and 7 bases respectively, with 13 bases between them. The CDR3 has 13 residues. The germline gives CDR1 SGHRS, CDR2 YFSETQ. The CDR3 DNA reads as TGCGCCAGCAGCCGTCCTGACTCGAATACGCAGTATTTT. It is translated as CASSRPDSNTQYF.

The V gene is TRBV4-1, the J gene TRBJ2-1; tentatively, D is TRBD1 (6 bases). Trimming took 2 bases from V and 8 from J, leaving 10 bases between them. This CDR3 comprises 13 residues. Germline values: CDR1 MGHRA, CDR2 YSYEKL. CDR3 protein: CASSQTTGYEQFF. The CDR3 nucleotides are TGCGCCAGCAGCCAAACCACAGGGTATGAGCAGTTCTTC.

The chain uses TRBV7-9 and TRBJ2-1; 11 positions match TRBD2. This CDR3 has 16 residues. The V and J ends lost 5 bases and 9 bases, in that order; junction bases with no gene match: 12. CDR1 is SEHNR and CDR2 is FQNEAQ in the germline V gene (reference sequence). The CDR3 loop is CASSPPTSGVSFEQFF. The CDR3 DNA reads TGTGCCAGCAGCCCACCGACTAGCGGGGTTTCTTTTGAGCAGTTCTTC. The full variable domain, rest sourced from reference TRBV7-9 and TRBJ2-1, is DTGVSQNPRHKITKRGQNVTFRCDPISEHNRLYWYRQTLGQGPEFLTYFQNEAQLEKSRLLSDRFSAERPKGSFSTLEIQRTEQGDSAMYLCASSPPTSGVSFEQFFGPGTRLTVL.

The rearrangement uses TRBV30 and TRBJ1-6, with 7 positions matching TRBD1. Per germline, CDR1 GTSNPN and CDR2 SVGIG (reference sequence). Trimming removed 4 bases from V and 0 bases from J; junction bases left unmatched: 3. The CDR3 extends over 15 amino acids. The CDR3 DNA is TGTGCCTGGAATCAGGGGGTCTCCTATAATTCACCCCTCCACTTT. Translated, it gives CAWNQGVSYNSPLHF.

The rearrangement links TRBV6-1 to TRBJ2-7, with a weak D call TRBD2 (5 bases). The V end was cut by 1 base, the J end by 4 bases, with 17 bases between. Germline loops: CDR1 MNHNS, CDR2 SASEGT. CDR3 length: 16 residues. The CDR3 sequence: CASSEENSDPYYEQYF. The CDR3 nucleotides are TGTGCCAGCAGTGAAGAAAATAGCGATCCCTATTACGAGCAGTACTTC.

The gene calls are TRBV5-6 and TRBJ2-2; tentatively, D is TRBD1 (6 bases). The V and J ends lost 2 bases and 6 bases respectively, with 11 bases between them. The CDR3 is made up of 14 amino acids. Germline V gives CDR1 SGHDT, CDR2 YYEEEE. CDR3 residues: CASSLYRAAGELFF. CDR3 DNA: TGTGCCAGCAGCTTATACAGGGCGGCCGGGGAGCTGTTTTTT.

This clone was picked up a small number of times. The rearrangement links TRBV9 to TRBJ2-5; 7 bases are a match to TRBD2. The V segment lost 2 bases and the J segment 1 base; nucleotides outside the gene matches: 8. Germline V lookup: CDR1 SGDLS, CDR2 YYNGEE. The CDR3 length is 16 residues. The CDR3 here is CASSVGSGMIQETQYF. The CDR3 coding sequence is TGTGCCAGCAGCGTCGGGAGCGGGATGATCCAAGAGACCCAGTACTTC.

The gene calls are TRBV6-5 and TRBJ1-2, with D possibly being TRBD1 (5 bases). The CDR3 length is 13 residues. V shed 7 bases and J shed 2 bases, with 11 bases lying between them. Per germline, CDR1 MNHEY and CDR2 SVGAGI. For the CDR3, the DNA is TGTGCCAGCAAACACAGGTCAAACTATGGCTACACCTTC. Translation gives CASKHRSNYGYTF.

This rearrangement joins TRBV30 to TRBJ2-7; TRBD1 matches 8 bases. The V segment lost 3 bases and the J segment 3 bases; nucleotides outside the gene matches: 16. Per the germline V gene, CDR1 is GTSNPN and CDR2 is SVGIG (reference sequence). The CDR3 length is 17 residues. The CDR3 DNA follows: TGTGCCTGGAGCAGAATCTCCGGGACAGGCATCCTCTACGAGCAGTACTTC. It is translated as CAWSRISGTGILYEQYF.

To note about this clone: The junction and the germline gene differ at one end; a read error may be behind it. The rearrangement links TRBV5-6 to TRBJ2-7; D possibly corresponds to TRBD1 (5 bases). CDR1 SGHDT and CDR2 YYEEEE come from the germline V gene. CDR3 length: 15 residues. The CDR3 DNA follows: TGTGCCAGCAGCAGGGGCAGAGTAGCCTCCAACGAGCAGTACTTC. Amino acids: CASSRGRVASNEQYF.

The J gene is TRBJ2-1, the V gene TRBV5-6; D gene unclear. There are 13 residues in the CDR3. V lost 4 bases and J 1 base, leaving 6 bases between the germline ends. Germline V gene lookup returns CDR1 SGHDT and CDR2 YYEEEE. In DNA form, the CDR3 reads TGTGCCAGCAGCCCATATTCCTACAATGAGCAGTTCTTC. This translates into CASSPYSYNEQFF.

This chain uses TRBV5-1 with TRBJ1-2, with 8 nucleotides matching TRBD1. Germline V gene data show CDR1 as SGHRS and CDR2 as YFSETQ. With 0 bases clipped from V and 7 bases from J, the junction kept 14 bases outside the gene matches. The CDR3 runs 17 residues. The CDR3 is CASSLGGPGTGSGGYTF. CDR3 DNA: TGCGCCAGCAGCTTGGGAGGCCCCGGGACAGGAAGCGGTGGCTACACCTTC.

The chain has TRBV1 and TRBJ2-7. TRBV1 is flagged as a pseudogene. The CDR3 consists of 15 residues. CDR3 DNA sequence: TGCACCAGCAGCCAAGCTCCCGGGCCTCCCTACGAGCAGTACGTC. This codes for CTSSQAPGPPYEQYV.

This sequence joins TRBV7-8 and TRBJ2-7; no definite D call. CDR3 size: 13 residues. Trimming stripped 1 base from V and 5 bases from J, with 9 bases between. Germline V gives CDR1 SGHVS, CDR2 FQNEAQ. The CDR3 is CASSLVLGNEQYV. CDR3 nucleotide sequence: TGTGCCAGCAGCTTAGTTTTGGGTAACGAGCAGTACGTC.

This clone has only one observation. V usage is TRBV18 and J usage is TRBJ2-3, with D hard to call. With 0 bases removed from V and 0 bases from J, the gap between germline ends came to 4 bases. Germline CDR1 is KGHSH and CDR2 is LQKENI. The CDR3 covers 14 residues. As DNA, the CDR3 is TGTGCCAGCTCACCACCAGTTAGCACAGATACGCAGTATTTT. Encoded protein: CASSPPVSTDTQYF.

A few counts support this clone. V and J are TRBV4-1 and TRBJ1-2; D is ambiguous. The CDR3 runs to 14 residues. The V gene lost 1 base and the J gene lost 2 bases, with 8 bases spanning the gap. Germline CDR1 reads MGHRA; CDR2 reads YSYEKL. The CDR3 sequence: CASSQVNINYGYTF. The CDR3 DNA follows: TGCGCCAGCAGCCAAGTCAACATCAACTATGGCTACACCTTC.

CDR3 in DNA: TGTGCCAGCTCACCCACGAATAGACGTGAAAAACTGTTTTTT. Amino acid sequence: CASSPTNRREKLFF. The chain has TRBV18 and TRBJ1-4; D is ambiguous. This CDR3 contains 14 residues. Germline-derived CDR1 and CDR2 are KGHSH and LQKENI. V lost 3 bases, J lost 7 bases, and 12 bases lay in between. Filled out from reference TRBV18 and TRBJ1-4, the complete variable domain reads NAGVMQNPRHLVRRRGQEARLRCSPMKGHSHVYWYRQLPEEGLKFMVYLQKENIIDESGMPKERFSAEFPKEGPSILRIQQVVRGDSAAYFCASSPTNRREKLFFGSGTQLSVL.

CDR3 protein: CASSLNRATQGKETQYF. Written as DNA, the CDR3 is TGTGCCAGCAGCTTGAACAGAGCGACCCAGGGCAAGGAGACCCAGTACTTC. V usage is TRBV5-4 and J usage is TRBJ2-5; D possibly corresponds to TRBD1 (5 bases). This CDR3 contains 17 residues. CDR1 and CDR2 (germline): SGHNT, YYREEE (reference sequence). Between the trimmed V and J ends, which lost 1 base and 5 bases, there was a span of 21 bases.

V usage is TRBV7-9 and J usage is TRBJ2-1, with D hard to call. The V and J ends lost 4 bases and 9 bases respectively, with 16 bases between them. This CDR3 has 14 residues. Germline V gene lookup returns CDR1 SEHNR and CDR2 FQNEAQ (reference sequence). CDR3 region: CASSSSLGSGEQFF. The CDR3 DNA follows: TGTGCCAGCAGCTCCTCCTTAGGGTCAGGTGAGCAGTTCTTC.

The chain has TRBV5-3 and TRBJ2-5, with TRBD2 as a possible D gene (5 bases). TRBV5-3 is placed among ORFs of uncertain function. V was clipped by 2 bases and J by 1 base, with 15 bases between them. The CDR3 covers 16 residues. The DNA for the CDR3 is TGTGCCAGAAGCTTCATAACTAGGTACCTCCAAGAGACCCAGTACTTC. Translation gives CARSFITRYLQETQYF.

The rearrangement joins TRBV5-1 to TRBJ2-1; D is perhaps TRBD1 or TRBD2 (5 bases each). The V end lost 4 bases, the J end lost 6 bases, and 17 bases lay between the germline ends. The germline V gene encodes CDR1 SGHRS and CDR2 YFSETQ. The CDR3 runs 15 residues. The chain's CDR3 is CASSRDSGTLNEQFF. For the CDR3, the DNA is TGCGCCAGCAGCCGAGACAGTGGGACCCTCAATGAGCAGTTCTTC.

The chain combines TRBV29-1 with TRBJ1-2; D is perhaps TRBD1 (5 bases). Trimming took 3 bases from V and 7 from J, leaving 12 bases between them. Germline-derived CDR1 and CDR2 are SQVTM and ANQGSEA. The CDR3 extends over 12 amino acids. The CDR3 sequence is CSVEGEVGGYTF. The CDR3, as DNA: TGCAGCGTTGAGGGGGAGGTCGGTGGCTACACCTTC.

The chain is built from TRBV29-1 and TRBJ2-1; TRBD1 aligns across 10 bases. V dropped 7 bases and J dropped 3; count of bases not matched to a gene: 6. The CDR3 loop spans 14 amino acids. Per germline, CDR1 SQVTM and CDR2 ANQGSEA. The chain's CDR3 is CSGTGQGSYNEQFF. Written as DNA, the CDR3 is TGCAGCGGAACGGGACAGGGGAGCTACAATGAGCAGTTCTTC.

This clone was observed once. The gene calls are TRBV29-1 and TRBJ2-3, with D maybe TRBD1 (5 bases). In germline, CDR1 is SQVTM, CDR2 ANQGSEA. V was cut by 6 bases and J by 1 base, with 8 bases left in between. The CDR3 totals 12 residues. The CDR3 here is CSVTTGTDTQYF. The DNA for the CDR3 is TGCAGCGTCACGACAGGCACAGATACGCAGTATTTT.

The gene calls are TRBV7-9 and TRBJ1-2; D gene uncertain. This CDR3 comprises 12 residues. Germline V CDR1 and CDR2: SEHNR, FQNEAQ (reference sequence). Between the trimmed V and J ends, which lost 5 bases and 10 bases, there was a span of 14 bases. The CDR3, as DNA: TGTGCCAGCAGCCCCGATGATTTTGCCTACACCTTC. Protein: CASSPDDFAYTF.

Here the CDR3 reads CASSRTGPNTEAFF. In DNA, the CDR3 is TGTGCCAGCAGCCGGACAGGACCGAACACTGAAGCTTTCTTT. V gene TRBV7-6 combines with J gene TRBJ1-1; 7 positions match TRBD1. The J segment lost 1 base and the V segment lost 5 bases, leaving 4 bases of the junction unmatched. The V gene's germline CDR1 is SGHVS and CDR2 FNYEAQ. The CDR3 contains 14 residues.

The rearrangement joins TRBV18 to TRBJ2-5, with D possibly TRBD1 on 5 matching bases. CDR1 and CDR2 from the germline V gene are KGHSH and LQKENI. The CDR3 covers 14 residues. V lost 1 base and J lost 0, with 6 bases in between. DNA for the CDR3: TGTGCCAGCTCACCACAGGGGTACCAAGAGACCCAGTACTTC. This sequence encodes CASSPQGYQETQYF.